The 18 T cell receptor beta chains given below trace back to one sample, sequenced in a study of blood T cell repertoires in COVID-19. Sequencing was performed with immunoSEQ multiplex PCR; in TCRdb, only in-frame clones are kept and a portion is missing. The sample has 250,000 or so clones, around 83% seen once. Material for sequencing was peripheral blood. The source of these receptors is a man aged 35 to 55 who had recovered from COVID-19.

This chain connects TRBV19 to TRBJ1-2; 7 nucleotides agree with TRBD1. The trim removed 6 bases at V and 4 bases at J, leaving 8 bases unmatched. CDR3 length: 14 residues. The germline V gene encodes CDR1 LNHDA and CDR2 SQIVND (reference sequence). The CDR3 bases are TGTGCCAGTAGCTCTAGGGGGCGAGGCTATGGCTACACCTTC. This encodes CASSSRGRGYGYTF. Variable domain in full (rest from reference TRBV19 and TRBJ1-2): DGGITQSPKYLFRKEGQNVTLSCEQNLNHDAMYWYRQDPGQGLRLIYYSQIVNDFQKGDIAEGYSVSREKKESFPLTVTSAQKNPTAFYLCASSSRGRGYGYTFGSGTRLTVV.

The chain recombines TRBV10-2 with TRBJ1-2, with unresolved D. This CDR3 has 14 residues. The germline V gene encodes CDR1 WSHSY and CDR2 SAAADI. V shed 3 bases and J shed 8 bases, with 16 bases lying between them. The CDR3 here is CASSEGNAGGGYTF. CDR3 nucleotides: TGCGCCAGCAGTGAAGGGAACGCCGGAGGGGGCTACACCTTC.

The V call is TRBV12-3 or TRBV12-4, the J call TRBJ2-1; D might be TRBD2 (6 bases). The V and J ends lost 3 bases and 9 bases respectively, with 9 bases between them. The CDR3 spans 12 residues. Written as DNA, the CDR3 is TGTGCCAGCAGTTTGGCGGGGATTGAGCAGTTCTTC. It specifies CASSLAGIEQFF.

This chain joins TRBV12-3 or TRBV12-4 and TRBJ1-1; possible D gene TRBD1, 5 bases. Trimming took 4 bases from V and 7 from J, leaving 7 bases between them. This CDR3 has 11 amino acids. CDR3 loop: CASSSGIEAFF. The CDR3 DNA is TGTGCCAGCAGTTCAGGGATTGAAGCTTTCTTT.

This clone was seen a few times. The genes are TRBV9 and TRBJ1-4; TRBD1 is a possible D gene (5 bases). The CDR3 is 14 amino acids. V dropped 2 bases and J dropped 7 bases, with 12 bases sitting between them. The germline V gene has CDR1 SGDLS and CDR2 YYNGEE. This CDR3 is CASSVDSYREKLFF. CDR3 coding DNA: TGTGCCAGCAGCGTCGACAGTTATCGTGAAAAACTGTTTTTT. Using reference TRBV9 and TRBJ1-4 for the parts outside the CDR3, the full variable domain is DSGVTQTPKHLITATGQRVTLRCSPRSGDLSVYWYQQSLDQGLQFLIQYYNGEERAKGNILERFSAQQFPDLHSELNLSSLELGDSALYFCASSVDSYREKLFFGSGTQLSVL.

The chain couples TRBV6-2 or TRBV6-3 to TRBJ2-1; perhaps TRBD2 as D (6 bases). Germline CDR1 is MNHEY and CDR2 is SVGEGT. The CDR3 is made up of 16 amino acids. V lost 4 bases, J lost 8 bases, and 21 bases lay in between. The chain's CDR3 is CASSSSWGGSRDEQFF. CDR3 bases: TGTGCCAGCAGTTCGTCGTGGGGAGGATCTAGGGATGAGCAGTTCTTC.

V is TRBV27 and J is TRBJ2-2; D is unresolved. CDR3 size: 15 residues. CDR1 MNHEY and CDR2 SMNVEV come from the germline V gene (reference sequence). V lost 6 bases, J lost 0 bases, and 11 bases lay in between. The CDR3 loop reads CASRGKAPNTGELFF. The DNA of the CDR3 is TGTGCCAGCAGGGGCAAGGCCCCGAACACCGGGGAGCTGTTTTTT.

V usage is TRBV3-1 (or the pseudogene TRBV3-2) and J usage is TRBJ1-4, with 10 bases that match TRBD1. CDR1 LGHDT and CDR2 YNNKEL come from the germline V gene (reference sequence). The CDR3 extends over 15 amino acids. Trimming took 3 bases from V and 8 from J; bases not matched to a gene: 6. The CDR3 DNA sequence: TGTGCCAGCAGCCAGAGGACAGGGGGGAGAGAAAAACTGTTTTTT. This sequence encodes CASSQRTGGREKLFF.

This clone was seen a few times. The chain recombines TRBV5-4 with TRBJ1-2; D is uncertain. Germline CDR1 SGHNT, CDR2 YYREEE (reference sequence). The CDR3 covers 13 residues. The V and J ends lost 0 bases and 2 bases respectively, with 5 bases between them. CDR3 amino acids: CASSLAGNYGYTF. The DNA of the CDR3 is TGTGCCAGCAGCTTGGCCGGGAACTATGGCTACACCTTC.

This clone was detected only a few times. The DNA of the CDR3 is TGTGCCAGTAGTTTGGGGGGGCTTGCCAGGGAGGACACCGGGGAGCTGTTTTTT. It is translated as CASSLGGLAREDTGELFF. The chain combines TRBV19 with TRBJ2-2; the D gene is possibly TRBD2 (7 bases). Germline V gene data show CDR1 as LNHDA and CDR2 as SQIVND (reference sequence). The CDR3 has 18 amino acids. V lost 5 bases, J lost 3 bases, and 22 bases lay in between. Full variable domain (remainder filled in from reference TRBV19 and TRBJ2-2): DGGITQSPKYLFRKEGQNVTLSCEQNLNHDAMYWYRQDPGQGLRLIYYSQIVNDFQKGDIAEGYSVSREKKESFPLTVTSAQKNPTAFYLCASSLGGLAREDTGELFFGEGSRLTVL.

V is TRBV3-1 (or the pseudogene TRBV3-2) and J is TRBJ2-3, with a weak D call TRBD2 (6 bases). Germline lookup yields CDR1 LGHDT and CDR2 YNNKEL (reference sequence). This CDR3 is built from 11 residues. Trimming stripped 6 bases from V and 8 bases from J, with 9 bases between. The CDR3, as DNA: TGTGCCAGCAGTCGGGGAGGTACGCAGTATTTT. Its translation is CASSRGGTQYF.

This chain joins TRBV14 and TRBJ1-1; TRBD1 matches at 7 bases. Per germline, CDR1 SGHDN and CDR2 FVKESK. CDR3 length: 16 residues. V shed 1 base and J 5 bases; nucleotides not matched to a gene: 10. In nucleotides, the CDR3 is TGTGCCAGCAGCCAAGGGGGAAACAGGGGCGTGACTGAAGCTTTCTTT. Translating it yields CASSQGGNRGVTEAFF.

This clone was seen only once. This chain links TRBV3-1 (or the pseudogene TRBV3-2) with TRBJ2-3; 8 nucleotides agree with TRBD2. The CDR3 consists of 18 residues. V lost 4 bases, J lost 0 bases, and 12 bases stayed unmatched. Per the germline V gene, CDR1 is LGHDT and CDR2 is YNNKEL (reference sequence). CDR3 bases: TGTGCCAGCAGCCGGCTAAAATCGGGGGGGCAGAGCACAGATACGCAGTATTTT. Translated: CASSRLKSGGQSTDTQYF.

V usage is TRBV5-1 and J usage is TRBJ2-2; 7 bases match TRBD1. V lost 3 bases and J lost 5; bases outside the gene matches: 7. Germline lookup yields CDR1 SGHRS and CDR2 YFSETQ. CDR3 length: 15 residues. In nucleotides, the CDR3 is TGCGCCAGCAGCTCCCCCGGGACAGCGACCGGGGAGCTGTTTTTT. This codes for CASSSPGTATGELFF.

V and J are TRBV11-2 and TRBJ2-7; D is undetermined. This CDR3 is 14 amino acids long. The V gene lost 4 bases and the J gene lost 3 bases, with 13 bases spanning the gap. Germline V lookup: CDR1 SGHAT, CDR2 FQNNGV. CDR3 region: CASSSSRSLYEQYF. The CDR3 region has the DNA TGTGCCAGCAGCTCCTCTCGGAGTCTCTACGAGCAGTACTTC.

The chain joins TRBV29-1 to TRBJ2-3, with TRBD2 matching 7 bases. Unmatched junction bases numbered 6, after V lost 4 bases and J lost 2 bases. Germline V CDR1 and CDR2: SQVTM, ANQGSEA. There are 14 residues in the CDR3. CDR3 protein: CSVGRAGDTDTQYF. DNA of the CDR3: TGCAGCGTTGGTCGTGCGGGGGACACAGATACGCAGTATTTT.

The J gene is TRBJ2-7, the V gene TRBV9, with TRBD2 identical over 8 bases. CDR3 length: 16 amino acids. With V trimmed by 4 bases and J by 3 bases, 12 bases remained unmatched. Germline values: CDR1 SGDLS, CDR2 YYNGEE. In DNA, the CDR3 is TGTGCCAGCAGCACGAACCCGGCGGGAGGCCACTACGAGCAGTACTTC. Its translation is CASSTNPAGGHYEQYF.

This chain connects TRBV7-9 to TRBJ2-4, with 7 bases that match TRBD2. Germline V lookup: CDR1 SEHNR, CDR2 FQNEAQ (reference sequence). The CDR3 runs to 14 residues. V gave up 5 bases and J gave up 8 bases; unmatched junction bases: 9. CDR3 region: CASSPPTSVYIQYF. The DNA for the CDR3 is TGTGCCAGCAGCCCCCCCACTAGCGTTTACATTCAGTACTTC.